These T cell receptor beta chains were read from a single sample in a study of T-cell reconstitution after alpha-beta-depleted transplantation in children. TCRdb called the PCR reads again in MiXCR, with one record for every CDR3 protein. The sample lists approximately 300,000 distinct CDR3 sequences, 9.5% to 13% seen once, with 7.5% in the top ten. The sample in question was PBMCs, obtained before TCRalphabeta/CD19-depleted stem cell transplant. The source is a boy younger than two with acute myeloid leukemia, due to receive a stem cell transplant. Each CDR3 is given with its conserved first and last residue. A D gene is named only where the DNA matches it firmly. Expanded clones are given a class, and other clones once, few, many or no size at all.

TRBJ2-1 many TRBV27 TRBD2 CASSWASGLEQFF TGTGCCAGCAGCTGGGCTAGCGGACTTGAGCAGTTCTTC
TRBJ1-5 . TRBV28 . CASSHYRAEQPQHF TGTGCCAGCAGCCACTACAGGGCAGAGCAGCCCCAGCATTTT
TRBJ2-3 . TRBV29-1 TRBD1 CSAEQGSTDTQYF TGCAGCGCTGAACAGGGGAGCACAGATACGCAGTATTTT
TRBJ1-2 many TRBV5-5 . CASSPFPVSEDTF TGTGCCAGCAGCCCATTCCCCGTCTCTGAAGACACCTTC
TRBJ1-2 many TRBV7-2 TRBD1 CASSLPTGGNGYTF TGTGCCAGCAGCTTACCGACAGGGGGGAATGGCTACACCTTC
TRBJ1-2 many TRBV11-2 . CASSPPVSSYGYTF TGTGCCAGCAGCCCCCCTGTATCCTCCTATGGCTACACCTTC
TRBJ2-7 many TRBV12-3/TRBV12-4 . CASSPSRDHEQYF TGTGCCAGCAGCCCCTCCAGGGACCACGAGCAGTACTTC
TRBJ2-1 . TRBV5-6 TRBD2 CASSPPSGRVYKQFF TGTGCCAGCAGCCCTCCTAGCGGGAGGGTCTATAAGCAGTTCTTC
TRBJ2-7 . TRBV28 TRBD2 CASSPSLAGGPYEQYF TGTGCCAGCAGTCCCTCCCTAGCGGGAGGGCCCTACGAGCAGTACTTC
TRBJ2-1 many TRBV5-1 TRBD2 CASSLAGTSGTYNEQFF TGCGCCAGCAGCTTGGCCGGGACTAGCGGGACCTACAATGAGCAGTTCTTC
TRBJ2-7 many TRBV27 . CASSPRRKTISYEQYF TGTGCCAGCAGTCCCCGACGGAAGACGATCTCCTACGAGCAGTACTTC
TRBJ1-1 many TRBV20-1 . CSARDGHRTGNTEAFF TGCAGTGCTAGAGATGGGCACCGTACAGGGAACACTGAAGCTTTCTTT
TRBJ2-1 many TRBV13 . CAISLLPRQGASGRTSYNEQFF TGTGCCATCAGCTTACTACCAAGACAGGGGGCTAGCGGGAGGACCTCCTACAATGAGCAGTTCTTC
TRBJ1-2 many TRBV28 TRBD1 CASSLVATGLYGYTF TGTGCCAGCAGTTTAGTCGCGACAGGGCTGTATGGCTACACCTTC
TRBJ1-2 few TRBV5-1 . CASSLDGLNYGYTF TGCGCCAGCAGCCTGGACGGCCTCAACTATGGCTACACCTTC
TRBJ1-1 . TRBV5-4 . CASSLAPSGAGDTEAFF TGTGCCAGCAGCCTCGCACCCTCAGGGGCCGGGGACACTGAAGCTTTCTTT
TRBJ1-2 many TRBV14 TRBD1 CASSPWGTGGLLDGYTF TGTGCCAGCAGCCCTTGGGGGACAGGGGGCCTTTTGGATGGCTACACCTTC
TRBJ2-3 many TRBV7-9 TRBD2 CASSFLAGRDTQYF TGTGCCAGCAGCTTCCTAGCGGGGCGGGATACGCAGTATTTT
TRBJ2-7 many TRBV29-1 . CSAARDPPYEQYF TGCAGCGCAGCAAGGGACCCTCCCTACGAGCAGTACTTC
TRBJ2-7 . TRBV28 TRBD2 CASSLVFSSGLAGLGVIYEQYF TGTGCCAGCAGTTTAGTTTTTTCATCGGGACTAGCGGGATTGGGGGTCATCTACGAGCAGTACTTC
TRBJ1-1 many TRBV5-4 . CASSLVAGYTEAFF TGTGCCAGCAGCTTGGTGGCAGGGTACACTGAAGCTTTCTTT
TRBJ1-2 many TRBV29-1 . CSVRTAGTTNYGYTF TGCAGCGTTAGGACTGCCGGGACAACTAACTATGGCTACACCTTC
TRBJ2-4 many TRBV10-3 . CAISESGAKNIQYF TGTGCCATCAGTGAGTCAGGGGCCAAAAACATTCAGTACTTC
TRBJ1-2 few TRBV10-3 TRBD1 CATSDRLYGYTF TGTGCCACCTCGGACAGGCTCTATGGCTACACCTTC
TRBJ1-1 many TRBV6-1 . CASSPEGTPNTEAFF TGTGCCAGCAGTCCTGAGGGGACACCGAACACTGAAGCTTTCTTT
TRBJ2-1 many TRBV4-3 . CASSQDDPRDNEQFF TGCGCCAGCAGCCAAGATGACCCGAGGGACAATGAGCAGTTCTTC
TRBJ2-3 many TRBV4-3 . CASSQDHGGSQYF TGCGCCAGCAGCCAAGATCACGGGGGTTCGCAGTATTTT
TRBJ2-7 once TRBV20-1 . CSARGLGSYYERYF TGCAGTGCTAGAGGCCTGGGCAGTTACTACGAGCGGTACTTC
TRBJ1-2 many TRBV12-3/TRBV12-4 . CASSPGPLALYGYTF TGTGCCAGCAGCCCGGGCCCATTGGCCCTCTATGGCTACACCTTC
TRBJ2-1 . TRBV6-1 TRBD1 CASSGQTGYNEQFF TGTGCCAGCAGTGGCCAGACAGGGTACAATGAGCAGTTCTTC
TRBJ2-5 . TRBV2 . CASASWGETQYF TGTGCCAGCGCGAGCTGGGGCGAGACCCAGTACTTC
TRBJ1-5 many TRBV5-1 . CASSLFGPSEGQPQHF TGCGCCAGCAGCCTCTTCGGGCCCTCCGAGGGTCAGCCCCAGCATTTT
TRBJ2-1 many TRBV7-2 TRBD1 CASSLGYGTGDPFF TGTGCCAGCAGCTTAGGCTATGGGACAGGGGATCCGTTCTTC
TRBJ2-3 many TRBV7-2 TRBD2 CASSLTGGSSDTQYF TGTGCCAGCAGCTTAACGGGAGGGTCGTCAGATACGCAGTATTTT
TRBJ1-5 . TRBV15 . CATSRGARGQPQHF TGTGCCACCAGCAGAGGGGCGAGGGGTCAGCCCCAGCATTTT
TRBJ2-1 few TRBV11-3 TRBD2 CASSWTSGQFF TGTGCCAGCAGCTGGACTAGCGGGCAGTTCTTC
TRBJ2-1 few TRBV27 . CASSRQRTYNEQFF TGTGCCAGCAGTCGGCAGCGGACCTACAATGAGCAGTTCTTC
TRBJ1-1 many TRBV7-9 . CASVNTEAFF TGTGCCAGCGTGAACACTGAAGCTTTCTTT
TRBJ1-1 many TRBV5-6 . CASSLAGRLGEAFF TGTGCCAGCAGCTTGGCCGGCAGGCTCGGGGAAGCTTTCTTT
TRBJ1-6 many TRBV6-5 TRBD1 CASSYSGQGAIGSPLHF TGTGCCAGCAGTTACTCCGGACAGGGGGCTATTGGTTCACCCCTCCACTTT
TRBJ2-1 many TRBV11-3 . CASSSGTGYWYNEQFF TGTGCCAGCAGCTCTGGGACCGGATACTGGTACAATGAGCAGTTCTTC
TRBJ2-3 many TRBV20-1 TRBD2 CSAKAGATDTQYF TGCAGTGCGAAAGCGGGAGCGACAGATACGCAGTATTTT
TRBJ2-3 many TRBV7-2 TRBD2 CASSKRGPLGDTQYF TGTGCCAGCAGTAAGCGGGGGCCCCTTGGGGATACGCAGTATTTT